The 9 T cell receptor beta chains below all came from one sample that was sequenced in a study of cytomegalovirus exposure and HLA in healthy donors. In the PCR, 60 Vbeta and 13 Jbeta primers were used. Some clones are missing from TCRdb's copy, which holds only in-frame ones; the method was immunoSEQ multiplex PCR. The table lists 130,000 or so clones, around 80% of them singletons. The sample consisted of PBMCs. The origin of the receptors is a woman between 18 and 29 years old in good health and CMV-seropositive.

A few counts support this clone. J is TRBJ1-6 and V is TRBV10-3; the D gene is possibly TRBD1 (5 bases). Between the trimmed V and J ends, which lost 0 bases and 14 bases, there was a span of 20 bases. The germline gives CDR1 ENHRY, CDR2 SYGVKD. The length of the CDR3 is 16 residues. CDR3 protein: CAISESDAVAGRTLHF. The CDR3, as DNA: TGTGCCATCAGTGAGTCAGACGCGGTAGCAGGGAGGACCCTCCACTTT.

The rearrangement uses TRBV10-3 and TRBJ2-5; 13 bases line up with TRBD2. The CDR3 contains 17 residues. The germline V gene has CDR1 ENHRY and CDR2 SYGVKD. J gave up 3 bases and V 0 bases, and 4 bases lay outside the gene matches. Here the CDR3 reads CAISESGLAGEEETQYF. DNA for the CDR3: TGTGCCATCAGTGAGTCTGGACTAGCGGGGGAGGAAGAGACCCAGTACTTC.

The V and J genes are TRBV7-9 and TRBJ1-2; D is ambiguous. The CDR3 loop spans 12 amino acids. Germline CDR1 reads SEHNR; CDR2 reads FQNEAQ (reference sequence). Trimming removed 4 bases from V and 8 bases from J, with 11 bases in between. CDR3 DNA: TGTGCCAGCAGCTCCCTGAGGCCCGGCTACACCTTC. This encodes CASSSLRPGYTF.

The CDR3 nucleotides read TGTGCCAGCAGTAGCCAGGGGGCGACAGATACGCAGTATTTT. It is translated as CASSSQGATDTQYF. The chain combines TRBV6-1 with TRBJ2-3, with 8 bases aligning to TRBD1. V lost 5 bases to trimming and J lost 3 bases; unmatched junction nucleotides: 4. Germline CDR1 and CDR2: MNHNS and SASEGT. This CDR3 region has 14 residues.

This chain uses TRBV11-2 with TRBJ1-6; 7 bases are a match to TRBD1. Germline CDR1 is SGHAT and CDR2 is FQNNGV. Unmatched junction bases numbered 4, after V lost 8 bases and J lost 9 bases. The CDR3 extends over 12 amino acids. The CDR3 DNA reads TGTGCCAGCGGGACAGATAGTTCACCCCTCCACTTT. Residues: CASGTDSSPLHF.

This sequence joins TRBV19 and TRBJ2-7; the D gene is possibly TRBD2 (6 bases). V lost 7 bases and J lost 7, with 20 bases in between. The germline gives CDR1 LNHDA, CDR2 SQIVND (reference sequence). This CDR3 spans 14 amino acids. This chain's CDR3 is CASTPGSGGREQYF. The CDR3 DNA reads as TGTGCCAGTACCCCCGGTAGCGGTGGTAGGGAGCAGTACTTC. The complete variable domain, with remaining parts taken from reference TRBV19 and TRBJ2-7, reads DGGITQSPKYLFRKEGQNVTLSCEQNLNHDAMYWYRQDPGQGLRLIYYSQIVNDFQKGDIAEGYSVSREKKESFPLTVTSAQKNPTAFYLCASTPGSGGREQYFGPGTRLTVT.

The chain recombines TRBV2 with TRBJ2-7, with D perhaps TRBD2 (6 bases). V lost 6 bases, J lost 1 base, and 7 bases lay in between. The CDR3 spans 12 residues. Germline loops: CDR1 SNHLY, CDR2 FYNNEI. The CDR3 DNA reads as TGTGCCAGCAGGCGGGGTTCCTACGAGCAGTACTTC. This codes for CASRRGSYEQYF.

This chain uses TRBV4-1 with TRBJ1-1, with D possibly matching TRBD1 (6 bases). V was trimmed by 0 bases and J by 5 bases, leaving 13 bases between them. Germline CDR1 is MGHRA and CDR2 is YSYEKL. The CDR3 length is 15 residues. CDR3 DNA: TGCGCCAGCAGCCAAGAGGGAGGGGGAGGGACTGAAGCTTTCTTT. This translates into CASSQEGGGGTEAFF.

Details on this clone: At one boundary the junction diverges from the germline segment, which might be a read error. V usage is TRBV5-4 and J usage is TRBJ2-6; tentatively, D is TRBD2 (6 bases). CDR1 is SGHNT, CDR2 YYREEE, per germline (reference sequence). The CDR3 sequence is 15 residues long. CDR3 loop: CASGPRGSGANVLTF. CDR3 bases: TGTGCCAGCGGCCCGCGGGGCTCTGGGGCAAACGTCCTGACTTTC. Supplemented by reference TRBV5-4 and TRBJ2-6, the full variable domain reads ETGVTQSPTHLIKTRGQQVTLRCSSQSGHNTVSWYQQALGQGPQFIFQYYREEENGRGNFPPRFSGLQFPNYSSELNVNALELDDSALYLCASGPRGSGANVLTFGAGSRLTVL.